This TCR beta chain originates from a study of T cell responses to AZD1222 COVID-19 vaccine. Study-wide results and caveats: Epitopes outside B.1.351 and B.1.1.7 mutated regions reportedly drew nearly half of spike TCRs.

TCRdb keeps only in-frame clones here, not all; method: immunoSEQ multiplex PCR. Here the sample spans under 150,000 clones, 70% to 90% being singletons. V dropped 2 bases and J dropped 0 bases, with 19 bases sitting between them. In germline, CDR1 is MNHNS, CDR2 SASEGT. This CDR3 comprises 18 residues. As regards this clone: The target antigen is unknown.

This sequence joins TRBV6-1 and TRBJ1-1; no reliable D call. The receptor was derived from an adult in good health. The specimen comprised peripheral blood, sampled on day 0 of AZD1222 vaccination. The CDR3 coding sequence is TGTGCCAGCAGTGAAACTACTTATATATGGGAGATGAACACTGAAGCTTTCTTT. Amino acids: CASSETTYIWEMNTEAFF.